This TCR beta chain is drawn from a study of a mutant IDH1 vaccine in newly diagnosed glioma listed by TCRdb under 2021. Regarding the study in general: Of the approximately 33 patients who were treated, around 60% were male and around 38% were female, and the mean age was roughly 40 years. Before enrollment, patients had received standard therapy of radiotherapy alone, temozolomide alone, or radiochemotherapy with temozolomide; most received the combination. Peripheral blood samples were drawn at six visits, namely V03 (baseline), V05, V07, V10, V12 and V13. Longitudinal TCRB deep sequencing was performed for about two dozen treated patients wherever samples were available for exploratory analyses.

The receptor library was made with the immunoSEQ multiplex PCR assay. Following the manufacturer's protocol, the hsTCRB Kit was used to amplify rearranged TCR beta chain sequences. Sequencing of TCRB libraries was carried out on an Illumina MiSeq. From the authors' description of their analysis: The kit vendor's proprietary platform handled demultiplexing, trimming and gene mapping. TCRdb carries this immuneACCESS record with in-frame sequences only. Its versions omit some clonotypes, under half of them owing to an unresolved V gene in the studies checked, with the rest unexplained. V and J calls and clone size are copied from that table; D and trimming were computed from the DNA. The sample table shows around 24,000 clones, and roughly 92% are seen once. The ten largest make up about 10% of the sample. This specimen's time point label, interpreted: baseline, week 1 (first vaccination visit). This sample's treatment or condition label indicates: pre-vaccination baseline after standard-of-care therapy. All donors had newly diagnosed IDH1-mutant astrocytomas of WHO grade 3 or 4 that showed loss of nuclear ATRX. The samples were drawn from NOA16, a multicentre, single-arm, open-label phase I trial in Germany that tested a mutant IDH1 peptide vaccine in humans for the first time. Visit V03 blood draws served as the baseline sample for immunogenicity testing. Genomic DNA for TCRB sequencing was extracted from EDTA blood using the DNeasy Blood and Tissue Kit.

Beyond this particular receptor, the publication reports: No apparent relationship was observed between pseudoprogression and alterations in the top peripheral T cell clonotypes detected by TCRB sequencing. Availability determined which PBMC samples were chosen for TCRB deep sequencing. The authors noted that analyses of patient blood samples could not be reproduced because of sample limitations. Across multiple MHC alleles, vaccine-induced immune responses were seen in 93.3% of patients.

Concerning this clone itself: There is no known antigen for this receptor. Per-base qualities were not stored, and no clone one base away is much larger.

V is cut by 1 base and J by 7 bases, and the space between the germline ends is 17 bases. Per the germline V gene (reference sequence), SEHNR is the CDR1 and FQNEAQ is the CDR2. Taken from cysteine to phenylalanine, the CDR3 has 15 residues. Only the CDR3 region is kept as DNA, spanning 45 bases read in frame from base 1. The sequence joins TRBV7-9 to TRBJ2-7; TRBD2 is a weak D gene call, 6 bases matching. The origin of this receptor is a man aged 30 to 39 with glioma. Sequencing was performed on PBMCs, taken from a glioma patient treated with radiotherapy, temozolomide or both. The CDR3 sequence is CASSLELGSAGEQYF. The DNA sequence is as follows: TGTGCCAGCAGCTTAGAGCTGGGCTCGGCGGGGGAGCAGTACTTC.